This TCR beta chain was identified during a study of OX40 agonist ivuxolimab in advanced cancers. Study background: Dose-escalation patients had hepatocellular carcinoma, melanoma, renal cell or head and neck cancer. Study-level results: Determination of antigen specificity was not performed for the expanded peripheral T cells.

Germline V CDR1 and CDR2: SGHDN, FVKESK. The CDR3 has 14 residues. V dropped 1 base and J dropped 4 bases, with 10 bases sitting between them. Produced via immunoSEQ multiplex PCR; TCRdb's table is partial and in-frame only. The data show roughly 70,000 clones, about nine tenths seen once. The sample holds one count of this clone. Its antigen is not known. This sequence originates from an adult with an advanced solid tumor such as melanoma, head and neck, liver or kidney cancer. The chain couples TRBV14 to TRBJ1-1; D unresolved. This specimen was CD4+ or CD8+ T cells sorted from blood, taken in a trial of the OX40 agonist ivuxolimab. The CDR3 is CASSQAESSTEAFF. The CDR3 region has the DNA TGTGCCAGCAGCCAAGCGGAGTCCTCCACTGAAGCTTTCTTT. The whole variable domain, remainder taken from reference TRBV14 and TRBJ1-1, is EAGVTQFPSHSVIEKGQTVTLRCDPISGHDNLYWYRRVMGKEIKFLLHFVKESKQDESGMPNNRFLAERTGGTYSTLKVQPAELEDSGVYFCASSQAESSTEAFFGQGTRLTVV.